This T cell receptor beta chain was captured in a study of human T cells and chemical hapten exposure (dated by TCRdb to about 2021). Context from the whole study: For sensitization, 2% DPC in acetone was applied to a roughly 2 cm by roughly 2 cm area of upper inner arm skin. Throughout the roughly 25-week study period, patients were also given weekly therapeutic DPC doses on the scalp. Patch testing was performed on the upper back with Finn chambers containing 0.01% DPC, and the patch tests were scored after 6 days according to International Contact Dermatitis Research Group standards. Most of the patients in the cohort were female, and the cohort covered alopecia areata with under or over 50% scalp involvement, alopecia totalis and alopecia universalis. The libraries were sequenced as a pool, and the TCR yield per sample differed mostly because of small variations in library volumes within the pool. The study tracked peripheral blood TCR repertoire changes in vivo during primary and secondary sensitization to the hapten diphenylcyclopropenone (DPC) in alopecia patients. Blood samples were taken from patients before sensitization (week 0) and at 2, 6 and about 24 weeks after DPC sensitization. Roughly 30 alopecia patients provided blood for TCR sequencing at one to four time points (pre-sensitization, 2, 6 and 24 weeks).

This clonotype appeared a few times. Its antigen remains unidentified. Per-base qualities were not stored, and no clone one base away is much larger. In light of the paper, this sample's time point label describes: patch test 2, 6 weeks after DPC sensitization. This specimen's treatment or condition label, per the study, means: therapeutic diphenylcyclopropenone sensitization with weekly scalp DPC. At each patch-test visit, blood was drawn before the patch test was applied. To be eligible, patients had to be aged 18 to 70, diagnosed with alopecia and judged suitable for DPC therapy, while pregnant patients were excluded. Total RNA was isolated from unfractionated whole blood collected in Tempus Blood RNA tubes. The receptor library was made with RACE. The run used a NextSeq 500. During library preparation, unique molecular identifiers were attached to individual cDNA molecules so that TCRs could be counted in a quantitative, reproducible way. From each blood RNA sample, both TCR alpha and TCR beta chains were sequenced. The source study handled its data this way. The median number of TCRs per sample was around 100,000, ranging from roughly 23,224 to 690,600. V, J and CDR3 annotation of the TCR reads was carried out using the Decombinator software suite. For the PS versus PT1 abundance plots, all samples were subsampled to the same number of TCRs (28,000). Expanded TCRs were defined as absent before sensitization and observed at least eight times at the 2-week time point. In-frame beta chains were kept once TCRdb had trimmed the public reads at Q25 with fastp and called clones with MiXCR. All rows with the same CDR3 protein become a single entry with the most common DNA and genes. The V and J calls reflect TCRdb's pipeline rather than the authors' work. Present in this sample are about 380,000 distinct CDR3 sequences, about 6% of which were seen just once. Of the sample, under 7% is held by the ten largest clones.

Overall study outcomes, separate from this receptor: Patch test score correlated positively with the number of PT1 expanded TCRs, reaching significance at thresholds 8, 16 and 32 but not at 4. Because every patient had alopecia, a presumed autoimmune disease, the patients' immune response might differ from that of healthy individuals. Compared with pre-sensitization or healthy control sets, expanded TCRs formed significantly more large CDR3 similarity clusters, which is consistent with antigen-driven responses. Repeated subsampling changed both the strength of the expansion versus patch-test correlation and the threshold at which that correlation became significant. No change with DPC sensitization was found in the number of TCRs above 1 in 1000 frequency, and no evidence of global repertoire structure alterations was found.

CDR3 length: 11 amino acids, cysteine to phenylalanine. Of the read, only the CDR3 DNA is kept; its 33 bases are in frame from base 1. Trimming removed 3 bases from V and 5 bases from J, leaving 5 bases between the germline ends. From a lookup of the germline V gene, CDR1 and CDR2 are MDHEN and SYDVKM. The clonotype originates from a woman aged 18-29 years with alopecia areata. Some clones in this sample may be carry-over from other donors' samples. Recombination linked TRBV28 to TRBJ2-7; no D gene is confidently identified. The sequences come from whole blood, collected in connection with sensitization to the hapten diphenylcyclopropenone (DPC). The bases read TGTGCCAGCAGTTTTTATGACGAGCAGTACTTC. It specifies CASSFYDEQYF.